This T cell receptor beta chain was identified in a study of blood T cell repertoires in COVID-19. At the level of the study: Whether acute or convalescent, the COVID-19 samples came from the United States, Italy and Spain. PBMCs, B-cell-depleted T cells, or T cells were the source of the cDNA or gDNA that made up the material.

The CDR3 has 16 amino acids. V shed 5 bases and J shed 2 bases, with 19 bases lying between them. Per germline, CDR1 SEHNR and CDR2 FQNEAQ (reference sequence). In the authors' methods: Estimation of nucleated cell counts relied on the amplification of reference gene primers. The repertoire was sequenced with immunoSEQ multiplex PCR; TCRdb's copy has only in-frame clones and lacks some. V and J calls and clone size are those listed in that table; D and trimming were worked out from the DNA. The sample has just under 350,000 clones; about four fifths are singletons. This receptor was obtained from a young man with active or convalescent COVID-19. The sequenced sample was peripheral blood. The chain is built from TRBV7-9 and TRBJ2-7, with no clear D. DNA of the CDR3: TGTGCCAGCAGCCCGCTAAAGAACAGCTATACCTACGAGCAGTACTTC. Translated: CASSPLKNSYTYEQYF.